These T cell receptor beta chains were read from a single sample in a study of blood T cell repertoires in COVID-19. Using immunoSEQ multiplex PCR, the repertoire was profiled, and TCRdb retains in-frame clones only, with some absent. The sample holds approximately 110,000 clones; 85% are singletons and the top ten take approximately 1.5%. The specimen sequenced was peripheral blood. The receptors were gathered from a man aged 40-55 years with acute or convalescent COVID-19. Both conserved end residues are part of each CDR3. A D gene is named only where the DNA matches it firmly. Size values are once, few and many counts, or a class for expanded clones, and some rows have none.

TRBJ1-3 . . TRBV7-2 CASSTQGTRYSGNTIYF TGTGCCAGCAGCACTCAGGGGACACGCTACTCTGGAAACACCATATATTTT
TRBJ1-4 . . TRBV6-4 CASSDEGRTTNEKLFF TGTGCCAGCAGTGACGAAGGGAGAACAACTAATGAAAAACTGTTTTTT
TRBJ2-3 TRBD2 . TRBV5-4 CASSSGGRGGRTDTQYF TGTGCCAGCAGCTCCGGCGGCCGCGGGGGGCGCACAGATACGCAGTATTTT
TRBJ2-4 . few TRBV3-1/TRBV3-2 CASSLNRLAKNIQYF TGTGCCAGCAGCCTGAATCGGTTAGCCAAAAACATTCAGTACTTC
TRBJ2-1 TRBD1 . TRBV5-1 CASSSTRQGAWNEQFF TGCGCCAGCAGCTCCACGCGACAGGGGGCGTGGAATGAGCAGTTCTTC
TRBJ2-7 . . TRBV12-3/TRBV12-4 CASPRGEQYF TGTGCCAGCCCCCGGGGGGAGCAGTACTTC
TRBJ2-1 TRBD2 once TRBV2 CASRLAEPNEQFF TGTGCCAGCCGACTAGCGGAGCCCAATGAGCAGTTCTTC
TRBJ1-1 . . TRBV6-5 CASSPRGPRTEAFF TGTGCCAGCAGCCCCAGGGGCCCGAGGACTGAAGCTTTCTTT
TRBJ1-4 . . TRBV5-4 CASSLAPGSTNEKLFF TGTGCCAGCAGCTTGGCCCCAGGGTCAACTAATGAAAAACTGTTTTTT
TRBJ1-2 . . TRBV13 CASSLWEGLDGYTF TGTGCCAGCAGCTTATGGGAGGGACTGGATGGCTACACCTTC
TRBJ2-3 TRBD2 . TRBV2 CASIEREPDTQYF TGTGCCAGCATAGAGCGGGAGCCAGATACGCAGTATTTT
TRBJ2-7 TRBD2 . TRBV4-2 CASSQARSSGYTYEQYF TGTGCCAGCAGCCAAGCCCGCTCTAGCGGGTATACCTACGAGCAGTACTTC
TRBJ1-2 . . TRBV3-1/TRBV3-2 CASSPRRQSGYTF TGTGCCAGCAGCCCCAGGAGGCAGTCGGGCTACACCTTC
TRBJ1-5 . . TRBV6-5 CASSLTYSNQPQHF TGTGCCAGCAGCCTCACTTATAGCAATCAGCCCCAGCATTTT
TRBJ1-2 . . TRBV28 CASSLVPHLVYGYTF TGTGCCAGCAGTTTGGTTCCTCACCTAGTCTATGGCTACACCTTC
TRBJ1-5 . . TRBV6-6 CASSPGNRQPQHF TGTGCCAGCAGCCCAGGGAACCGTCAGCCCCAGCATTTT
TRBJ2-1 TRBD2 . TRBV5-1 CASSPGWGGEVNEQFF TGCGCCAGCAGCCCCGGCTGGGGGGGAGAGGTAAATGAGCAGTTCTTC
TRBJ2-1 TRBD2 . TRBV4-2 CASSQLAGGRALYNEQFF TGTGCCAGCAGCCAACTAGCGGGGGGCCGGGCCTTGTACAATGAGCAGTTCTTC
TRBJ2-6 TRBD1 . TRBV29-1 CSVAGAGGTGANVLTF TGCAGCGTTGCCGGGGCAGGGGGAACTGGGGCCAACGTCCTGACTTTC
TRBJ1-3 . . TRBV30 CASLRFSSGNTIYF TGTGCCTCCCTCAGGTTTAGCTCTGGAAACACCATATATTTT
TRBJ1-1 TRBD1 once TRBV5-5 CASSSKTGVTEAFF TGTGCCAGCAGCTCGAAAACAGGGGTGACTGAAGCTTTCTTT
TRBJ2-2 TRBD2 . TRBV11-2 CASSFITSGNTGELFF TGTGCCAGCAGCTTTATAACTAGCGGTAACACCGGGGAGCTGTTTTTT
TRBJ1-1 . . TRBV2 CASSEYGKNTEAFF TGTGCCAGCAGTGAATACGGGAAGAACACTGAAGCTTTCTTT